The clone carrying this T cell receptor (beta chain) came up a few times. As yet, its antigen is unknown. Unmatched junction bases numbered 10, after V lost 0 bases and J lost 3 bases. The CDR3 totals 18 residues. Germline V gene sequence: CDR1 SNHLY, CDR2 FYNNEI. A UMI-containing oligonucleotide was joined by 3' ligation to the TCR cDNA template. Whole blood, roughly 2.5 ml, came from adult healthy volunteers. Reverse transcription used DNase-treated unsorted total RNA, aiming for roughly 1 to 1,100 ng. This entry comes from a study of naive and memory T cell subsets. Four PCR rounds used nested alpha and beta constant region primers plus the SP2 primer. TCRdb used MiXCR to reprocess the 5' RACE reads, holding one entry per CDR3 protein. The sample has more than 50,000 distinct CDR3 sequences, 7.2% seen once; the top ten hold 8.5% to 10%. General study points: Potentially, T cell activation and differentiation skew this RNA-based measurement.

This sequence was found in a male donor in good health. The rearrangement uses TRBV2 and TRBJ2-3; 9 bases map to TRBD1. The CDR3 nucleotides read TGTGCCAGCAGTGAAGCGTGGGACAGGGTCACGGATACAGATACGCAGTATTTT. Its protein product is CASSEAWDRVTDTDTQYF.